Listed below are T cell receptor beta chains from one sample, sequenced in a study of cytomegalovirus exposure and HLA in healthy donors. Sequencing used immunoSEQ multiplex PCR; TCRdb keeps in-frame clones, though not all of them. The repertoire holds roughly 100,000 clones, with approximately 83% as singletons. Material for sequencing was PBMCs. The receptors originated from a man younger than 35 in good health and CMV-seronegative. Each CDR3 is given with its conserved first and last residue. A D gene is named only where the DNA matches it firmly. Size tells how often a clone was seen (once, few, many) or the class of an expanded clone, and some rows leave it out.

>TRBV6-1|once|TRBJ2-7|TRBD1
TGTGCCAGCAGGGGACAGGGGTTGAGTGAGCAGTACTTC
CASRGQGLSEQYF
>TRBV29-1|.|TRBJ2-2|TRBD1
TGCAGCGTCCGAGGGACAGTGAACACCGGGGAGCTGTTTTTT
CSVRGTVNTGELFF
>TRBV30|.|TRBJ2-3|.
TGTGCCTGGAGGGCACTACCAAGCACAGATACGCAGTATTTT
CAWRALPSTDTQYF
>TRBV10-3|.|TRBJ1-5|.
TGTGCCATCAGTAGAGGAATCAGCAATCAGCCCCAGCATTTT
CAISRGISNQPQHF
>TRBV27|.|TRBJ2-1|TRBD2
TGTGCCAGCAGGAGCGGGACCTACAATGAGCAGTTCTTC
CASRSGTYNEQFF
>TRBV15|.|TRBJ1-2|.
TGTGCCACCAGCAGAGCTGGGGGGAGGGGCTACACCTTC
CATSRAGGRGYTF
>TRBV6-1|once|TRBJ2-1|.
TGTGCCAGCAGTGAGGCCCCCGGGGGCTCCTACAATGAGCAGTTCTTC
CASSEAPGGSYNEQFF
>TRBV5-1|.|TRBJ1-1|.
TGTGCCAGCAGGGAGACTGGGACTGAAGCTTTCTTT
CASRETGTEAFF
>TRBV6-5|few|TRBJ2-1|.
TGTGCCAGTCTCGGGGGGCCTGGAGAGCAGTTCTTC
CASLGGPGEQFF
>TRBV4-3|.|TRBJ2-5|.
TGCGCCAGCAGCCAAGAGGAGGGAAAGGGAGAGACCCAGTACTTC
CASSQEEGKGETQYF
>TRBV6-1|few|TRBJ1-4|.
TGTGCCAGCAGTTTAAATGAAAAACTGTTTTTT
CASSLNEKLFF
>TRBV28|.|TRBJ1-2|.
TGTGCCAACCCACCTTTGAGCAGGGTGCGTGTTGATGGCTACACCTTC
CANPPLSRVRVDGYTF
>TRBV4-1|.|TRBJ1-4|.
TGCGCCAGCAGCCAAGTGGCAGGGCGTGAAAAACTGTTTTTT
CASSQVAGREKLFF
>TRBV19|.|TRBJ2-1|.
TGTGCCAGTAGTTCCGATGAGACAGATGAGCAGTTCTTC
CASSSDETDEQFF
>TRBV7-6|few|TRBJ2-1|TRBD2
TGTGCCAGCAGCTTAAGTAGCGGGGGGGGAGGTGAGCAGTTCTTC
CASSLSSGGGGEQFF
>TRBV7-9|.|TRBJ2-7|.
TGTGCCAGCCGCCCCCTCTGGGGAGGTTTCTCCTACGAGCAGTACTTC
CASRPLWGGFSYEQYF
>TRBV6-5|.|TRBJ2-5|TRBD2
TGTGCCAGCAGTTTTAGGGGAGGGCAAGAGACCCAGTACTTC
CASSFRGGQETQYF
>TRBV6-5|.|TRBJ2-7|TRBD1
TGTGCCAGCAGTGCCTGGGACAGGGGGTACGAGCAGTACTTC
CASSAWDRGYEQYF
>TRBV11-2|.|TRBJ2-1|TRBD2
TGTGCCAGCAGCTTAGGCGGGAGGTACAATGAGCAGTTCTTC
CASSLGGRYNEQFF
>TRBV2|.|TRBJ2-4|.
TGTGCCAGCAGTGACTCGGAGCTAGCCAAAAACATTCAGTACTTC
CASSDSELAKNIQYF
>TRBV7-2|once|TRBJ2-7|.
TGTGCCAGCAGCTTAGGGATCCGGGAGCGCTCCTACGAGCAGTACTTC
CASSLGIRERSYEQYF
>TRBV5-8|.|TRBJ2-5|.
TGTGCCAGCAGAGACTCCTTTGCAGAGACCCAGTACTTC
CASRDSFAETQYF
>TRBV19|.|TRBJ1-1|TRBD1
TGTGCCAGTAGTACCCAGGGGGCGCAAAACACTGAAGCTTTCTTT
CASSTQGAQNTEAFF
>TRBV10-3|once|TRBJ2-3|TRBD2
TGTGCCATCAGTGGCCCCCCCATAGCGGGACCCGAGGCGCAGTATTTT
CAISGPPIAGPEAQYF
>TRBV10-2|.|TRBJ2-3|TRBD2
TGCGCCAGCAGAGTCAGCGGGATTAGGGGAGAGCAGTATTTT
CASRVSGIRGEQYF
>TRBV6-5|.|TRBJ2-7|TRBD2
TGTGCCAGCAGAGCGGGAGGTACCTACGAGCAGTACTTC
CASRAGGTYEQYF
>TRBV19|.|TRBJ2-5|.
TGTGCCAGTAGCCCTAACAGGGAAGAGACCCAGTACTTC
CASSPNREETQYF
>TRBV19|.|TRBJ1-2|TRBD1
TGTGCCAGTAGTAGGACAGGGGGGACTAACTATGGCTACACCTTC
CASSRTGGTNYGYTF
>TRBV6-1|.|TRBJ2-5|TRBD1
TGTGCCAGCACCCTTCGACAGGGGGCTGAGACCCAGTACTTC
CASTLRQGAETQYF
>TRBV18|.|TRBJ2-4|TRBD2
TGTGCCAGCTCACCACCGCGGACTAGCGGAAAACTAGCCAAAAACATTCAGTACTTC
CASSPPRTSGKLAKNIQYF
>TRBV14|.|TRBJ1-1|TRBD1
TGTGCCAGCAGCCAAACCACAGGGGGCGCGATTAGAGCTTTCTTT
CASSQTTGGAIRAFF
>TRBV27|.|TRBJ2-7|.
TGTGCCAGCAGTTTTGGGGGGTCCTACGAGCAGTACTTC
CASSFGGSYEQYF
>TRBV4-3|once|TRBJ1-2|TRBD1
TGCGCCAGCAGCCAAGATAGGGACAGAGTCTATGGCTACACCTTC
CASSQDRDRVYGYTF
>TRBV6-1|.|TRBJ2-5|TRBD2
TGTGCCAGCAGTGAAGACCCTAGCGGGAGGATGGAGACCCAGTACTTC
CASSEDPSGRMETQYF
>TRBV4-2|.|TRBJ1-5|.
TGTGCCAGCAGCCAAGAACTCTCCGAAGATCAGCCCCAGCATTTT
CASSQELSEDQPQHF
>TRBV4-3|.|TRBJ2-7|.
TGCGCCAGCAGCCAAGATAGGAGCGACTACGAGCAGTACTTC
CASSQDRSDYEQYF
>TRBV5-6|.|TRBJ2-7|TRBD1
TGTGCCAGCAGCATCGGACAGGGTAACTACGAGCAGTACTTC
CASSIGQGNYEQYF
>TRBV2|.|TRBJ2-5|.
TGTGCCAGCAGTGGGTCAGATCAAGAGACCCAGTACTTC
CASSGSDQETQYF
>TRBV28|.|TRBJ1-2|.
TGTGCCAGCAGTTTATCGGGAGCGGCGGGAAGAGCTAACTATGGCTACACCTTC
CASSLSGAAGRANYGYTF
>TRBV7-3|once|TRBJ2-3|.
TGTGCCAGCAGCTTAAGCGAGGTTCGAGGCTTAGTCACAGATACGCAGTATTTT
CASSLSEVRGLVTDTQYF
>TRBV2|many|TRBJ1-4|.
TGTGCCAGCAGTGAAGATACTTCAACTAATGAAAAACTGTTTTTT
CASSEDTSTNEKLFF